This T cell receptor beta chain was profiled in a study of blood T cell repertoires in COVID-19. Study information: The United States, Italy and Spain provided the acute and convalescent COVID-19 samples. The analysed material was cDNA or gDNA that came from T cells, B-cell-depleted T cells, or PBMCs.

How the authors handled the data: Estimated nucleated cell counts came from reference gene primer amplification. The repertoire was sequenced with immunoSEQ multiplex PCR; TCRdb's copy has only in-frame clones and lacks some. The DNA gave D and trimming, while V, J and clone size come from that table. The sample includes 85,000 or so clones, 90% to 95% of them seen just once. The V end was cut by 4 bases, the J end by 3 bases, with 10 bases between. This CDR3 is built from 13 residues. The germline V gene encodes CDR1 SGHRS and CDR2 YFSETQ. The V and J genes are TRBV5-1 and TRBJ1-1; D gene unclear. Sequenced input: peripheral blood. This receptor was identified in a human donor with active COVID-19. The donor label of this sample is uncertain. CDR3 bases: TGCGCCAGCAGCATACAGAGCTACACTGAAGCTTTCTTT. This sequence encodes CASSIQSYTEAFF.